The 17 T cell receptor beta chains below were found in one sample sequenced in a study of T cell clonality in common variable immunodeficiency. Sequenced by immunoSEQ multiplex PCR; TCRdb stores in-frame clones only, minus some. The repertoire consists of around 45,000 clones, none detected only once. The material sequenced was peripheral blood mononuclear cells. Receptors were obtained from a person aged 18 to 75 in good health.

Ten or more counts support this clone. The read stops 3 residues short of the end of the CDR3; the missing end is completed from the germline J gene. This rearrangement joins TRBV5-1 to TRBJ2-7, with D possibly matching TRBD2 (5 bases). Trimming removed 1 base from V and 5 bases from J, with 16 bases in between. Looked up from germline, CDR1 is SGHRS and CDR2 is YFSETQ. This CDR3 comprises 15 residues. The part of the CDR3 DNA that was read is TGCGCCAGCAGCTTGCGCCTAGCTGTTTCGGACGAG. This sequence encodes CASSLRLAVSDE. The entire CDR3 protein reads CASSLRLAVSDEQYF. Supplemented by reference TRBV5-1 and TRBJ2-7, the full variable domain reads KAGVTQTPRYLIKTRGQQVTLSCSPISGHRSVSWYQQTPGQGLQFLFEYFSETQRNKGNFPGRFSGRQFSNSRSEMNVSTLELGDSALYLCASSLRLAVSDEQYFGPGTRLTVT.

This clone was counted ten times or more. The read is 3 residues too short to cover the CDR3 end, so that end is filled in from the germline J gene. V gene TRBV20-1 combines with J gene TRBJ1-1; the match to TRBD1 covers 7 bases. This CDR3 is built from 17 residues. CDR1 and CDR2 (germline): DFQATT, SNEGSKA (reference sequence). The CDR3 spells CSARDGAGGRPAWKAFF. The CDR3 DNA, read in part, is TGCAGTGCTAGAGATGGGGCAGGGGGTCGGCCGGCATGGAAG.

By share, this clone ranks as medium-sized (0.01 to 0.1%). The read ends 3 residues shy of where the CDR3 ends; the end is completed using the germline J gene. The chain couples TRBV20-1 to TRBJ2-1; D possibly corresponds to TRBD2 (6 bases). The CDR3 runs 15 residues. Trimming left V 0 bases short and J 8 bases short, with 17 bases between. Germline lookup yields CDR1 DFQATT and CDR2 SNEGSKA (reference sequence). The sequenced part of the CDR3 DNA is TGCAGTGCTAGAGATCCGGAGGGCCCTTCCGATGAG. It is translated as CSARDPEGPSDE. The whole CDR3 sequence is CSARDPEGPSDEQFF.

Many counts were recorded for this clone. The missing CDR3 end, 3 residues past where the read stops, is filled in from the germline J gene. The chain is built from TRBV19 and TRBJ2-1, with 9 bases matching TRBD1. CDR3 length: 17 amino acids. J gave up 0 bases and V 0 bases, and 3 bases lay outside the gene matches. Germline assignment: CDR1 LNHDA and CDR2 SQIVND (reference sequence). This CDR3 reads CASSIEGTGSSYNEQFF. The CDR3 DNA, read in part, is TGTGCCAGTAGTATAGAAGGGACAGGGAGCTCCTACAATGAG.

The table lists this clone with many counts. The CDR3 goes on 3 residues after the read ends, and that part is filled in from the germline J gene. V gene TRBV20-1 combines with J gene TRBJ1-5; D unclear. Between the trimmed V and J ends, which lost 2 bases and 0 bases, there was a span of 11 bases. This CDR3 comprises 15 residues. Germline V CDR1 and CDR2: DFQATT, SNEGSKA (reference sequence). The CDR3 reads CSARLGSYSNQPQHF. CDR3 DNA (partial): TGCAGTGCTAGACTCGGGTCGTATAGCAATCAGCCC.

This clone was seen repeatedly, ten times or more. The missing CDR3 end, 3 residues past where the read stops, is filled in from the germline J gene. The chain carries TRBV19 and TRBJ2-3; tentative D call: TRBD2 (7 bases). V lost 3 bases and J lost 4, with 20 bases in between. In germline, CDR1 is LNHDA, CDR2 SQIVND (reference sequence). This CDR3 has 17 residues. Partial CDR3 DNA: TGTGCCAGTAGTATCCTCCCCGGGGGGCCAGGTTCAGATACG. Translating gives CASSILPGGPGSDT. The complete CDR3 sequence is CASSILPGGPGSDTQYF.

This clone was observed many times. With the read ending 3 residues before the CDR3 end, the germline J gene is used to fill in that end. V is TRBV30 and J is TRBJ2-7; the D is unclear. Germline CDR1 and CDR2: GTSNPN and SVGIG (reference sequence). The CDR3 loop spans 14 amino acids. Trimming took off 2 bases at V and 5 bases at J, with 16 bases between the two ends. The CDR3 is CAWSTARPLDEQYF. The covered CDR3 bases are TGTGCCTGGAGTACCGCCAGGCCCCTCGACGAG.

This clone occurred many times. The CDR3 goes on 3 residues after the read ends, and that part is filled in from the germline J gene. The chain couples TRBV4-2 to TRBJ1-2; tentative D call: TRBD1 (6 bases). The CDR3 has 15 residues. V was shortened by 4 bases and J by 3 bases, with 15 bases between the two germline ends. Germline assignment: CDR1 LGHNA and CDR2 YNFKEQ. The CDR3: CASSLLEGGDYGYTF. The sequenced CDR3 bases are TGTGCCAGCAGCCTTCTTGAGGGGGGGGACTATGGC.

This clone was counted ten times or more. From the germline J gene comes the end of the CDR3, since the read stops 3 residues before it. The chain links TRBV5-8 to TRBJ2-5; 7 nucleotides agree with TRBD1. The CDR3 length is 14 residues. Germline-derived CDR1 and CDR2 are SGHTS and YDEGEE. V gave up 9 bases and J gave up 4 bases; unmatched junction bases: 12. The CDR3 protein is CAIRHVPGGETQYF. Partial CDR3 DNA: TGTGCCATACGCCACGTCCCAGGGGGAGAGACC.

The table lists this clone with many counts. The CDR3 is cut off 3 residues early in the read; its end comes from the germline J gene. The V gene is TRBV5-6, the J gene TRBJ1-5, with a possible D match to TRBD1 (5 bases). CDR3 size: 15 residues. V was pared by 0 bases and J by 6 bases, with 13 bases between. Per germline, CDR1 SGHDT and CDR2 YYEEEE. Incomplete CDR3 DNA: TGTGCCAGCAGCTTGGGACCGCCCCAGGGTCAGCCC. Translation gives CASSLGPPQGQP. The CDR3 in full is CASSLGPPQGQPQHF. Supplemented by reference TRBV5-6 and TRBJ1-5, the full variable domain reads DAGVTQSPTHLIKTRGQQVTLRCSPKSGHDTVSWYQQALGQGPQFIFQYYEEEERQRGNFPDRFSGHQFPNYSSELNVNALLLGDSALYLCASSLGPPQGQPQHFGDGTRLSIL.

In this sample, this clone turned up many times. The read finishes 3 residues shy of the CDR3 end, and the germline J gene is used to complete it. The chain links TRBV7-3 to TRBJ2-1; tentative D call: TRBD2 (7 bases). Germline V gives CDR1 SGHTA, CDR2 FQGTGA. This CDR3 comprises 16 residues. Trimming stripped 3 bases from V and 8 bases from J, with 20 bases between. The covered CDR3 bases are TGTGCCAGCAGCTTGTGGGGGAGGGCCAAGGGGGATGAG. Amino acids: CASSLWGRAKGDE. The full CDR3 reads CASSLWGRAKGDEQFF.

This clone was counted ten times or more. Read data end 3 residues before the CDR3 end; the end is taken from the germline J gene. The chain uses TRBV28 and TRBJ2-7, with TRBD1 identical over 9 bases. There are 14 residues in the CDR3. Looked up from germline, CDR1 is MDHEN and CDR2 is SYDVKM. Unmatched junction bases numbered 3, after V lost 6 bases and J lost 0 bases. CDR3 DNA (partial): TGTGCCAGCAGCCAGACAGGGGGCTCCTACGAG. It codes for CASSQTGGSYE. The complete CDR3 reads CASSQTGGSYEQYF. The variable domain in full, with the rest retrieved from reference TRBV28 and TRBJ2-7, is DVKVTQSSRYLVKRTGEKVFLECVQDMDHENMFWYRQDPGLGLRLIYFSYDVKMKEKGDIPEGYSVSREKKERFSLILESASTNQTSMYLCASSQTGGSYEQYFGPGTRLTVT.

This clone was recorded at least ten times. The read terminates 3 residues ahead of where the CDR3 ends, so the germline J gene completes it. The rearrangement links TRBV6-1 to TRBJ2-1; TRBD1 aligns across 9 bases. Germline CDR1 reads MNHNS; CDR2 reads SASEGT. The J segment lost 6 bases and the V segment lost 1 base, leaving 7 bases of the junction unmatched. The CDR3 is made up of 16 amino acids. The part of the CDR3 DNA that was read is TGTGCCAGCAGTGAAGGGGGGACAGGGACGTTCAATGAG. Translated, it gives CASSEGGTGTFNE. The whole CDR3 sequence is CASSEGGTGTFNEQFF.

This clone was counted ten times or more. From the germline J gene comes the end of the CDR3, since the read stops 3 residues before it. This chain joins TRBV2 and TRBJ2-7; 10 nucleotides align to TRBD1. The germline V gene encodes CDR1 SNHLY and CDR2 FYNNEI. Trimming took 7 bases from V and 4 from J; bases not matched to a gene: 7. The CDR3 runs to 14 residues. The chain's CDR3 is CASMTGGDPYEQYF. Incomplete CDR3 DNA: TGTGCCAGCATGACAGGGGGCGACCCTTACGAG. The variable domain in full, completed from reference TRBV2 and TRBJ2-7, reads EPEVTQTPSHQVTQMGQEVILRCVPISNHLYFYWYRQILGQKVEFLVSFYNNEISEKSEIFDDQFSVERPDGSNFTLKIRSTKLEDSAMYFCASMTGGDPYEQYFGPGTRLTVT.

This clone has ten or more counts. The CDR3 spells CASSMSWSGGVSYEQYF. CDR3 bases read: TGTGCCAGTAGTATGTCATGGTCTGGAGGGGTAAGCTACGAG. V and J are TRBV19 and TRBJ2-7; tentatively, D is TRBD2 (6 bases). The CDR3 is cut off 3 residues early in the read; its end comes from the germline J gene. Germline loops: CDR1 LNHDA, CDR2 SQIVND (reference sequence). The CDR3 has 17 residues. Trimming left V 3 bases short and J 3 bases short, with 21 bases between.

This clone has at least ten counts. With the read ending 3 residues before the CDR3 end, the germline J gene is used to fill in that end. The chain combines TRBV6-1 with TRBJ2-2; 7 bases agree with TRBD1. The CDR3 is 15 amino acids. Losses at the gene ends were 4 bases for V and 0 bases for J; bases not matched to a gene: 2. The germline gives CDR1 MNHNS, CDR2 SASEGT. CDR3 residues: CASSVRGTNTGELFF. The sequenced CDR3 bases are TGTGCCAGCAGTGTCAGGGGGACGAACACCGGGGAG.

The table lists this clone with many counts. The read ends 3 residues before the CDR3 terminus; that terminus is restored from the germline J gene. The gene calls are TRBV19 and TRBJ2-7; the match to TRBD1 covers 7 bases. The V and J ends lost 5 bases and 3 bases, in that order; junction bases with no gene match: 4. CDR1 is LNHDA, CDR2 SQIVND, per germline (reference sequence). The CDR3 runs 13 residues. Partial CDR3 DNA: TGTGCCAGTAGTGACGGGACAGTCTACGAG. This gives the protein CASSDGTVYE. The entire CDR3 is CASSDGTVYEQYF.